The clone carrying this T cell receptor (beta chain) occurred a few times. Its antigen remains unknown. The CDR3 sequence is 16 residues long. Germline V gene data show CDR1 as PRHDT and CDR2 as FYEKMQ (reference sequence). V lost 5 bases to trimming and J lost 1 base, with 18 bases between them. Both iRepertoire HTBI primers and Arm-PCR of CDR3 regions were used to build the TCR beta libraries. TCRdb reanalysed the multiplex PCR reads using MiXCR and keeps one entry per CDR3 protein. The sample consists of approximately 350,000 distinct CDR3 sequences, more than 20% of them appearing once. This record comes from a study of regulatory T cells in long-lasting Graves disease. Whole-study findings and limits: Shared public clonotypes totalled 2,741 in persistent patients, compared with 966 in new patients. Persistent disease was associated with favored TRBV28 usage and with favored use of TRBJ1-2 and TRBJ2-5.

Time point specified: persistent/refractory GD, antithyroid drugs over 5 years with positive TRAb. Extracted PBMC RNA gave rise to the TCR library. Sequenced material: peripheral blood mononuclear cells (PBMCs), taken when the disease was refractory, from a patient treated with antithyroid drugs. This receptor was taken from a woman in her 40s with Graves disease. The chain has TRBV13 and TRBJ2-7, with D unclear. CDR3 amino acids: CASSPKIGVFSYEQYF. The CDR3 DNA sequence: TGTGCCAGCAGCCCTAAGATTGGGGTGTTTTCCTACGAGCAGTACTTC.